This T cell receptor beta chain was sequenced for a study of OX40 agonist ivuxolimab in advanced cancers. Overall study results and limits: Compared with CD4+, CD8+ T cells on average had more expanded clones. Clonal expansion was among the lowest in partial responders at 0.1-3.0 mg/kg, especially CD8+.

The assay was immunoSEQ multiplex PCR, and TCRdb's table has in-frame clones only and misses some. This table has about 99,000 clones, about 96% appearing once. Comments on this clone: No antigen is known for it.

V lost 5 bases, J lost 0 bases, and 2 bases lay in between. Germline CDR1 SEHNR, CDR2 FQNEAQ (reference sequence). CDR3 length: 11 residues. The sequences come from CD4+ or CD8+ T cells sorted from blood, collected in a trial of the OX40 agonist ivuxolimab. The receptor's source is an adult with an advanced solid tumor such as melanoma, head and neck, liver or kidney cancer. V gene TRBV7-9 combines with J gene TRBJ2-7; D not certain. CDR3 loop: CASSRSYEQYF. CDR3 DNA: TGTGCCAGCAGCCGCTCCTACGAGCAGTACTTC.